These 32 T cell receptor beta chains share one sample of origin, sequenced in a study of cytomegalovirus exposure and HLA in healthy donors (TCRdb year 2017). Receptor amplification or capture employed the immunoSEQ multiplex PCR assay. For the multiplex PCR, a mixture combining 60 forward primers for TCR Vbeta segments and 13 reverse primers for TCR Jbeta segments was used. This is the immuneACCESS table as TCRdb keeps it, with only in-frame sequences that have V and J called. A part of the clones is gone; compared with another copy, unresolved V genes explain less than half, and the rest is unexplained. For this sample the table gives some 200,000 clones, of which 80% were detected only once. 0.5% to 0.8% of the sample is taken by the ten largest. The sequenced sample consisted of PBMCs. The receptors were sampled from a boy aged 5-17 years in good health and CMV-seronegative.

The chain recombines TRBV5-8 with TRBJ1-1, with 10 bases lining up with TRBD1. CDR1 is SGHTS and CDR2 is YDEGEE in the germline V gene. The V and J ends lost 5 bases and 4 bases, in that order; junction bases with no gene match: 8. The CDR3 loop spans 15 amino acids. CDR3: CASRRRQGAGTEAFF. For the CDR3, the DNA is TGTGCCAGCAGGCGCCGACAGGGGGCGGGCACTGAAGCTTTCTTT.

The CDR3 spells CASSTGNAKNIQYF. The CDR3 DNA reads as TGTGCCAGCTCGACAGGGAATGCCAAAAACATTCAGTACTTC. The gene calls are TRBV18 and TRBJ2-4, with 7 bases lining up with TRBD1. The CDR3 is made up of 14 amino acids. Germline V CDR1 and CDR2: KGHSH, LQKENI. V was clipped by 6 bases and J by 1 base; unmatched bases: 3.

The genes are TRBV5-6 and TRBJ2-1, with a weak D call TRBD2 (5 bases). The CDR3 runs 14 residues. Trimming shortened V by 6 bases and J by 5 bases, and 15 bases separated the two germline ends. From germline, CDR1 is SGHDT and CDR2 YYEEEE. The CDR3 region is CASTIGRADNEQFF. For the CDR3, the DNA is TGTGCCAGCACCATCGGGCGGGCAGACAATGAGCAGTTCTTC. The whole variable domain, remainder taken from reference TRBV5-6 and TRBJ2-1, is DAGVTQSPTHLIKTRGQQVTLRCSPKSGHDTVSWYQQALGQGPQFIFQYYEEEERQRGNFPDRFSGHQFPNYSSELNVNALLLGDSALYLCASTIGRADNEQFFGPGTRLTVL.

The chain carries TRBV27 and TRBJ2-7; D gene ambiguous. This CDR3 comprises 15 residues. From germline, CDR1 is MNHEY and CDR2 SMNVEV (reference sequence). V lost 0 bases and J 1 base, leaving 10 bases between the germline ends. CDR3 sequence reads: CASSLSAGPSYEQYF. DNA of the CDR3: TGTGCCAGCAGTTTATCCGCCGGTCCTTCCTACGAGCAGTACTTC.

The chain employs TRBV6-5 and TRBJ2-7, with D perhaps matching TRBD1 (6 bases). Germline V gene sequence: CDR1 MNHEY, CDR2 SVGAGI. Trimming left V 6 bases short and J 5 bases short, with 14 bases between. The CDR3 length is 13 residues. DNA for the CDR3: TGTGCCAGCAGGCAACAGGGAGAGGACGAGCAGTACTTC. This gives the protein CASRQQGEDEQYF.

This chain links TRBV4-2 with TRBJ1-2; D is ambiguous. Germline CDR1 reads LGHNA; CDR2 reads YNFKEQ. The CDR3 extends over 17 amino acids. Trimming took 0 bases from V and 7 from J, leaving 21 bases between them. CDR3 sequence reads: CASSQDLSRSLGGGYTF. For the CDR3, the DNA is TGTGCCAGCAGCCAAGATCTCTCTAGGAGTCTCGGAGGTGGCTACACCTTC.

The rearrangement uses TRBV4-2 and TRBJ2-7; 11 bases align to TRBD1. This CDR3 has 16 residues. After removal of 1 base from V and 3 bases from J, the junction contained 5 bases not matched to a gene. Looked up from germline, CDR1 is LGHNA and CDR2 is YNFKEQ. As DNA, the CDR3 is TGTGCCAGCAGCCAAGGGACAGGGGGCGGTAGCTACGAGCAGTACTTC. Its protein product is CASSQGTGGGSYEQYF.

This chain links TRBV5-1 with TRBJ2-1; the D gene is possibly TRBD1 (6 bases). The germline V gene has CDR1 SGHRS and CDR2 YFSETQ. V was shortened by 3 bases and J by 3 bases, with 10 bases between the two germline ends. This CDR3 is 14 amino acids long. CDR3 protein: CASSSDSFYNEQFF. CDR3 nucleotide sequence: TGCGCCAGCAGCTCGGACAGCTTCTACAATGAGCAGTTCTTC.

The V call is TRBV19, the J call TRBJ1-6, with D possibly being TRBD1 (5 bases). CDR1 LNHDA and CDR2 SQIVND come from the germline V gene (reference sequence). Trimming shortened V by 8 bases and J by 6 bases, and 17 bases separated the two germline ends. This CDR3 has 15 amino acids. CDR3 amino acids: CASCGAEGRNSPLHF. In nucleotides, the CDR3 is TGTGCCAGTTGCGGGGCGGAGGGACGTAATTCACCCCTCCACTTT.

The chain joins TRBV23-1 to TRBJ1-5; D is unclear. TRBV23-1 is flagged as an ORF with uncertain function. The CDR3 consists of 14 residues. V gave up 2 bases and J gave up 7 bases, with 12 bases separating them. The chain's CDR3 is CASSQTRVRQPQHF. The CDR3 nucleotides read TGCGCCAGCAGTCAAACGAGGGTGCGGCAGCCCCAGCATTTT.

J is TRBJ2-1 and V is TRBV5-8; the D is unclear. The germline V gene has CDR1 SGHTS and CDR2 YDEGEE. The CDR3 totals 13 residues. V was shortened by 0 bases and J by 4 bases, with 5 bases between the two germline ends. This chain's CDR3 is CASSLAQYNEQFF. The CDR3 DNA sequence: TGTGCCAGCAGCTTGGCCCAGTACAATGAGCAGTTCTTC.

V and J are TRBV19 and TRBJ1-5, with 7 bases aligning to TRBD1. The CDR3 runs to 14 residues. V shed 0 bases, J shed 5 bases, and the junction held 1 base outside the gene matches. Germline V gene lookup returns CDR1 LNHDA and CDR2 SQIVND (reference sequence). CDR3 nucleotide sequence: TGTGCCAGTAGTATAGAACAGGGGTATCAGCCCCAGCATTTT. Its translation is CASSIEQGYQPQHF.

The chain links TRBV6-1 to TRBJ2-5; D is possibly TRBD1 (6 bases). The closer fit of TRBJ2-7 to the DNA end suggests the J call may be wrong. CDR1 and CDR2 (germline): MNHNS, SASEGT. The CDR3 runs to 13 residues. The CDR3 coding sequence is TGTGCCAGCTCTAGGGACAACTCCTACGAGCAGTACTTC. It codes for CASSRDNSYEQYF.

The chain uses TRBV5-1 and TRBJ2-3; 9 positions match TRBD1. The length of the CDR3 is 16 residues. CDR1 and CDR2 from the germline V gene are SGHRS and YFSETQ. V lost 4 bases to trimming and J lost 4 bases; unmatched junction nucleotides: 10. Written as DNA, the CDR3 is TGCGCCAGCAGCCCCAGAACAGGGGGCGGGGCAGATACGCAGTATTTT. Translation gives CASSPRTGGGADTQYF.

The genes are TRBV10-1 and TRBJ1-1; maybe TRBD1 (6 bases). CDR1 WNHNN and CDR2 SYGVQD come from the germline V gene (reference sequence). The V end lost 7 bases, the J end lost 4 bases, and 16 bases lay between the germline ends. The CDR3 is made up of 14 amino acids. The CDR3 sequence: CASKNDRMSTEAFF. Here the CDR3 DNA reads TGCGCCAGCAAAAACGACAGGATGAGCACTGAAGCTTTCTTT.

The chain links TRBV6-4 to TRBJ2-4, with 11 bases that match TRBD2. V was clipped by 0 bases and J by 6 bases; unmatched bases: 4. Germline V gives CDR1 MRHNA, CDR2 SNTAGT. CDR3 length: 16 residues. The CDR3 DNA is TGTGCCAGCAGTGACTCGCCAGGGACTAGCGGAAACATTCAGTACTTC. This gives the protein CASSDSPGTSGNIQYF.

This sequence joins TRBV11-2 and TRBJ1-2, with D unresolved. This CDR3 region has 10 residues. V dropped 5 bases and J dropped 8 bases, with 6 bases sitting between them. Germline CDR1 and CDR2: SGHAT and FQNNGV. The CDR3 region is CASSGGGYTF. The CDR3 region has the DNA TGTGCCAGCAGCGGAGGGGGCTACACCTTC.

V and J are TRBV5-4 and TRBJ1-1; 9 nucleotides align to TRBD1. This CDR3 spans 14 amino acids. Per germline, CDR1 SGHNT and CDR2 YYREEE (reference sequence). V dropped 4 bases and J dropped 4; count of bases not matched to a gene: 5. The CDR3: CASSLDRGFTEAFF. In nucleotides, the CDR3 is TGTGCCAGCAGCCTCGACAGGGGGTTCACTGAAGCTTTCTTT.

V is TRBV2 and J is TRBJ2-5, with D maybe TRBD1 (6 bases). CDR3 size: 15 residues. Germline V gene sequence: CDR1 SNHLY, CDR2 FYNNEI. V was shortened by 3 bases and J by 3 bases, with 14 bases between the two germline ends. The CDR3 reads CASSEDPGVKETQYF. The CDR3 DNA follows: TGTGCCAGCAGTGAGGACCCAGGGGTAAAAGAGACCCAGTACTTC.

The chain is built from TRBV29-1 and TRBJ1-3, with 9 positions matching TRBD1. Germline V gene lookup returns CDR1 SQVTM and CDR2 ANQGSEA. The length of the CDR3 is 12 residues. V was clipped by 7 bases and J by 4 bases; unmatched bases: 2. The CDR3 protein is CSAGTGGNTIYF. CDR3 in DNA: TGCAGCGCAGGGACAGGGGGAAACACCATATATTTT.

This clone was recorded only once. Here the CDR3 reads CASSLIAGNGEQFF. The CDR3 DNA follows: TGTGCCAGCAGCTTAATTGCAGGCAATGGTGAGCAGTTCTTC. V usage is TRBV7-2 and J usage is TRBJ2-1; D not resolved. CDR3 length: 14 residues. Trimming took 2 bases from V and 9 from J, leaving 14 bases between them. Germline CDR1 is SGHTA and CDR2 is FQGNSA.

This clone was observed once. The rearrangement uses TRBV7-3 and TRBJ1-4; TRBD1 might be the D (6 bases). This CDR3 contains 20 residues. Between the trimmed V and J ends, which lost 1 base and 3 bases, there was a span of 24 bases. Germline assignment: CDR1 SGHTA and CDR2 FQGTGA. The CDR3 here is CASSLNVGGNKGHPNEKLFF. The CDR3, as DNA: TGTGCCAGCAGCTTAAATGTGGGGGGGAATAAGGGACATCCTAATGAAAAACTGTTTTTT.

The rearrangement links TRBV11-2 to TRBJ2-7; the match to TRBD2 covers 8 bases. Germline CDR1 reads SGHAT; CDR2 reads FQNNGV. The V segment lost 3 bases and the J segment 2 bases; nucleotides outside the gene matches: 12. The CDR3 consists of 17 residues. The CDR3 is CASSLAGGLDATYEQYF. CDR3 nucleotide sequence: TGTGCCAGCAGCTTGGCGGGAGGATTAGACGCAACCTACGAGCAGTACTTC.

The chain joins TRBV19 to TRBJ2-1; TRBD1 matches 8 bases. The CDR3 runs to 15 residues. Germline V gene lookup returns CDR1 LNHDA and CDR2 SQIVND (reference sequence). The V gene end was trimmed by 3 bases and the J gene end by 2 bases; junction bases not matched to a gene: 3. The CDR3 loop is CASSIDRGPYNEQFF. The CDR3 DNA is TGTGCCAGTAGTATCGACAGGGGACCCTACAATGAGCAGTTCTTC.

The chain links TRBV6-6 to TRBJ2-7; 11 nucleotides match TRBD2. The CDR3 is 15 amino acids. From germline, CDR1 is MNHNY and CDR2 SVGAGI (reference sequence). The V and J ends lost 11 bases and 0 bases, in that order; junction bases with no gene match: 9. The CDR3 spells CAVHTGTSGSYEQYF. In nucleotides, the CDR3 is TGTGCCGTACACACCGGGACTAGCGGCTCCTACGAGCAGTACTTC.

V and J are TRBV19 and TRBJ1-4; 9 nucleotides line up with TRBD1. The CDR3 covers 15 residues. Germline V gene sequence: CDR1 LNHDA, CDR2 SQIVND (reference sequence). Trimming cost V 5 bases and J 10 bases; bases outside gene matches: 11. This chain's CDR3 is CASSASQGAQGKLFF. The CDR3 DNA reads as TGTGCCAGTAGTGCCTCACAGGGGGCGCAAGGAAAACTGTTTTTT.

To note about this clone: Other DNA sequences in the sample encode the same CDR3. The chain is built from TRBV14 and TRBJ1-1; 7 bases fit TRBD1. The V gene's germline CDR1 is SGHDN and CDR2 FVKESK. The CDR3 is 14 residues long. J gave up 1 base and V 4 bases, and 3 bases lay outside the gene matches. CDR3 in amino acids: CASSLRTGNTEAFF. In DNA form, the CDR3 reads TGTGCCAGCAGCCTTAGGACAGGGAACACTGAAGCTTTCTTT.

This rearrangement joins TRBV18 to TRBJ2-1; possibly TRBD1 for D (5 bases). V gave up 3 bases and J gave up 6 bases, with 24 bases separating them. Germline values: CDR1 KGHSH, CDR2 LQKENI. CDR3 length equals 18 residues. CDR3 in DNA: TGTGCCAGCTCACCTCCCCGGCAGGGAAATATGGTAGGCAATGAGCAGTTCTTC. Its translation: CASSPPRQGNMVGNEQFF.

The CDR3 DNA sequence: TGTGCCAGCAGTGGTGGCGGGGGTTACAATGAGCAGTTCTTC. Amino acid sequence: CASSGGGGYNEQFF. This rearrangement joins TRBV6-5 to TRBJ2-1, with 7 bases that match TRBD2. Trimming at V came to 5 bases and at J to 4 bases, leaving 5 bases not matched to a gene. Germline V gene data show CDR1 as MNHEY and CDR2 as SVGAGI. The CDR3 consists of 14 residues.

The J gene is TRBJ2-1, the V gene TRBV11-3, with 12 bases fitting TRBD2. Trimming at V came to 4 bases and at J to 10 bases, leaving 11 bases not matched to a gene. Germline-derived CDR1 and CDR2 are SGHNT and YENEEA. The CDR3 is 16 residues long. CDR3: CASSSLLAGGPREQFF. The CDR3 DNA follows: TGTGCCAGCAGCTCCCTTCTAGCGGGAGGGCCAAGAGAGCAGTTCTTC.

This clone was counted a single time. The genes are TRBV7-9 and TRBJ2-7; D is perhaps TRBD1 (6 bases). Germline V gene sequence: CDR1 SEHNR, CDR2 FQNEAQ (reference sequence). V was shortened by 4 bases and J by 0 bases, with 13 bases between the two germline ends. The CDR3 runs to 15 residues. The DNA of the CDR3 is TGTGCCAGCAGCTATACCGGGACATTCTCCTACGAGCAGTACTTC. This translates into CASSYTGTFSYEQYF.

This CDR3 reads CASSMLPGQGAGGANVLTF. The CDR3 DNA follows: TGTGCCAGTAGTATGTTACCCGGACAGGGGGCAGGAGGGGCCAACGTCCTGACTTTC. This rearrangement joins TRBV19 to TRBJ2-6, with 11 bases fitting TRBD1. The germline V gene has CDR1 LNHDA and CDR2 SQIVND (reference sequence). The CDR3 is 19 residues long. V trimming: 3 bases; J trimming: 4 bases; junction bases outside the gene matches: 11.